The present TCR beta chain was sequenced within a study of blood T cell repertoires in COVID-19. The CDR3 has 16 amino acids. Germline values: CDR1 SGHDT, CDR2 YYEEEE. Trimming cost V 10 bases and J 2 bases, with 22 bases left between them. Per the original data handling: Estimation of nucleated cell counts was performed using reference gene primer amplification. Repertoires were generated with immunoSEQ multiplex PCR, while TCRdb's copy carries only in-frame clones and drops some. V, J and clone size derive from that table, while D and trimming were established from the DNA sequence. The table has about 70,000 clones, around 87% seen once.

The sequenced sample consisted of peripheral blood. The source of this sequence is a young woman with acute or convalescent COVID-19. This chain joins TRBV5-6 and TRBJ1-5; possibly TRBD1 for D (5 bases). The CDR3 loop is CAPSLYTGGGNQPQHF. The CDR3 DNA reads as TGTGCCCCCAGCTTGTATACGGGGGGGGGCAATCAGCCCCAGCATTTT.